The clone carrying this T cell receptor (beta chain) was observed many times. The data stem from a study of T cells in Graves' hyperthyroidism and ophthalmopathy. RNA transcripts yielded amplified TCR beta CDR3 regions. The primer set for the first-round RT-PCR of the TCR CDR3 was HTBI. TCRdb redid the calling of the multiplex PCR reads with MiXCR, one entry per CDR3 protein. The sample records 550,000 to 650,000 distinct CDR3 sequences, about 14% being singletons. Germline V gene data show CDR1 as LGHDT and CDR2 as YNNKEL (reference sequence). Unmatched junction bases numbered 8, after V lost 1 base and J lost 4 bases. The CDR3 is 16 residues long. Graves' hyperthyroidism without ophthalmopathy progression within 18 months was termed stable.

V gene TRBV3-1 combines with J gene TRBJ2-3; 7 bases map to TRBD1. The sequence was obtained from a woman aged 40 to 49 with Graves' hyperthyroidism. The sample comprised blood. The CDR3 is CASSQGWAGGPDTQYF. CDR3 bases: TGTGCCAGCAGCCAAGGATGGGCAGGGGGTCCAGATACGCAGTATTTT.